This entry lists 25 T cell receptor beta chains sequenced from one sample in a study of T cell repertoires in cytomegalovirus infection. The antigens for these receptors are not known. TCRdb fed the reads into MiXCR, producing one record per CDR3 protein. The sample carries around 85,000 distinct CDR3 sequences, about half recorded once. Sequenced here: CD8+ T cells from cultured PBMCs, sampled from culture after CMV antigen stimulation. The receptors derive from a human donor in good health (CMV status not recorded). Some clones in this sample may be carry-over from other donors' samples.

The chain combines TRBV4-1 with TRBJ2-1; unclear D gene. The V and J ends lost 1 base and 7 bases respectively, with 8 bases between them. The CDR3 runs 13 residues. Germline lookup yields CDR1 MGHRA and CDR2 YSYEKL. DNA for the CDR3: TGCGCCAGCAGCCAAGGCCGGTGGAATGAGCAGTTCTTC. Translating gives CASSQGRWNEQFF.

The rearrangement links TRBV27 to TRBJ2-1; 8 bases fit TRBD1. Germline V gives CDR1 MNHEY, CDR2 SMNVEV (reference sequence). After removal of 2 bases from V and 9 bases from J, the junction contained 3 bases not matched to a gene. This CDR3 has 13 residues. DNA for the CDR3: TGTGCCAGCAGTTTAGACAGGGGAGCTGAGCAGTTCTTC. Residues: CASSLDRGAEQFF.

V gene TRBV4-1 combines with J gene TRBJ2-1; D is perhaps TRBD2 (6 bases). V was shortened by 4 bases and J by 5 bases, with 15 bases between the two germline ends. CDR3 size: 15 residues. The germline gives CDR1 MGHRA, CDR2 YSYEKL. CDR3 DNA sequence: TGCGCCAGCAGCCTCCGTCTAGCGTCTGACAATGAGCAGTTCTTC. Translation: CASSLRLASDNEQFF.

The rearrangement uses TRBV7-3 and TRBJ2-7; the match to TRBD1 covers 9 bases. V lost 2 bases and J lost 7; bases outside the gene matches: 3. The CDR3 sequence is 13 residues long. Germline CDR1 SGHTA, CDR2 FQGTGA. The DNA of the CDR3 is TGTGCCAGCAGCTTAGGGACAGGGAGAGAGCAGTACTTC. Translated, it gives CASSLGTGREQYF. The full variable domain, rest sourced from reference TRBV7-3 and TRBJ2-7, is GAGVSQTPSNKVTEKGKYVELRCDPISGHTALYWYRQSLGQGPEFLIYFQGTGAADDSGLPNDRFFAVRPEGSVSTLKIQRTERGDSAVYLCASSLGTGREQYFGPGTRLTVT.

The chain couples TRBV5-6 to TRBJ2-3; D not resolved. The CDR3 has 15 amino acids. V was trimmed by 6 bases and J by 1 base, leaving 15 bases between them. Per germline, CDR1 SGHDT and CDR2 YYEEEE. CDR3 residues: CASTPGGWGTDTQYF. The CDR3 DNA sequence: TGTGCCAGCACCCCGGGCGGATGGGGCACAGATACGCAGTATTTT. Using reference TRBV5-6 and TRBJ2-3 for the parts outside the CDR3, the full variable domain is DAGVTQSPTHLIKTRGQQVTLRCSPKSGHDTVSWYQQALGQGPQFIFQYYEEEERQRGNFPDRFSGHQFPNYSSELNVNALLLGDSALYLCASTPGGWGTDTQYFGPGTRLTVL.

The DNA for the CDR3 is TGTGCCAGCAGCCCCAGGACTAGCGGGATGACCGGGGAGCTGTTTTTT. Its translation: CASSPRTSGMTGELFF. The chain links TRBV7-9 to TRBJ2-2, with 12 bases that match TRBD2. Germline V gene data show CDR1 as SEHNR and CDR2 as FQNEAQ (reference sequence). This CDR3 is built from 16 residues. J was trimmed by 5 bases and V by 5 bases; bases with no gene match: 6.

V and J are TRBV12-3 or TRBV12-4 and TRBJ2-3, with 8 nucleotides matching TRBD2. V gave up 5 bases and J gave up 2 bases; unmatched junction bases: 9. This CDR3 comprises 16 residues. The CDR3 nucleotides read TGTGCCAGCAGTACTAGCCGGGGGGGGACCACAGATACGCAGTATTTT. Translated: CASSTSRGGTTDTQYF.

The gene calls are TRBV27 and TRBJ1-4; 8 nucleotides match TRBD1. J was trimmed by 3 bases and V by 3 bases; bases with no gene match: 3. Germline CDR1 MNHEY, CDR2 SMNVEV (reference sequence). This CDR3 comprises 15 residues. CDR3 region: CASSFTGGANEKLFF. DNA for the CDR3: TGTGCCAGCAGTTTTACAGGGGGTGCTAATGAAAAACTGTTTTTT.

V gene TRBV4-1 combines with J gene TRBJ2-5, with a tentative D call TRBD2 (5 bases). The CDR3 totals 14 residues. V lost 3 bases to trimming and J lost 4 bases, with 12 bases between them. Germline loops: CDR1 MGHRA, CDR2 YSYEKL. CDR3 sequence: CASSHPSGGETQYF. Written as DNA, the CDR3 is TGCGCCAGCAGCCATCCATCCGGAGGAGAGACCCAGTACTTC.

This rearrangement joins TRBV6-2 or TRBV6-3 to TRBJ2-1, with D tentatively TRBD2 (6 bases). Germline loops: CDR1 MNHEY, CDR2 SVGEGT. The germline V and J ends were trimmed by 0 bases and 3 bases, with 12 bases remaining between them. The CDR3 spans 16 residues. As DNA, the CDR3 is TGTGCCAGCAGTTACTCGCGGGACTCCTACTACAATGAGCAGTTCTTC. Translating it yields CASSYSRDSYYNEQFF.

This clonotype was found a few times. The chain has TRBV7-2 and TRBJ2-5; 11 positions match TRBD2. The CDR3 covers 15 residues. Germline CDR1 reads SGHTA; CDR2 reads FQGNSA. V shed 5 bases, J shed 2 bases, and the junction held 4 bases outside the gene matches. The CDR3 nucleotides are TGTGCCAGCAGCATGGGACTAGCGGCTCAAGAGACCCAGTACTTC. The encoded protein is CASSMGLAAQETQYF.

The chain couples TRBV7-6 to TRBJ2-3; TRBD1 or TRBD2 may be the D gene (5 bases each). Trimming shortened V by 4 bases and J by 2 bases, and 19 bases separated the two germline ends. The germline V gene encodes CDR1 SGHVS and CDR2 FNYEAQ. The CDR3 is made up of 17 amino acids. The CDR3 sequence is CASSSIGAGVLTDTQYF. CDR3 bases: TGTGCCAGCAGCTCTATTGGGGCGGGCGTGCTCACAGATACGCAGTATTTT. The whole variable domain, remainder taken from reference TRBV7-6 and TRBJ2-3, is GAGVSQSPRYKVTKRGQDVALRCDPISGHVSLYWYRQALGQGPEFLTYFNYEAQQDKSGLPNDRFSAERPEGSISTLTIQRTEQRDSAMYRCASSSIGAGVLTDTQYFGPGTRLTVL.

Comment on this clonotype: Relative to the germline gene, one junction end is altered; a read error may explain this. The chain carries TRBV7-7 and TRBJ2-1, with D maybe TRBD2 (5 bases). This CDR3 comprises 16 residues. CDR1 is SSHAT and CDR2 is FNYEAQ in the germline V gene (reference sequence). CDR3 residues: CASSPSAPSRTNEQFF. The CDR3 coding sequence is TGTGCTAGCAGCCCCAGCGCGCCTAGCCGGACCAATGAGCAGTTCTTC.

The sample holds many counts of this clonotype. This chain connects TRBV7-9 to TRBJ1-2; 10 bases map to TRBD1. The trim removed 6 bases at V and 1 base at J, leaving 8 bases unmatched. CDR3 length equals 16 residues. CDR1 is SEHNR and CDR2 is FQNEAQ in the germline V gene (reference sequence). The CDR3 DNA is TGTGCCAGCAGTCCCGGGACAGGGGCAGTTAACTATGGCTACACCTTC. It encodes CASSPGTGAVNYGYTF.

CDR3 bases: TGTGCCAGCAGTTCGGGACACCAGTACGAGCAGTACTTC. As protein: CASSSGHQYEQYF. This sequence joins TRBV6-5 and TRBJ2-7, with D maybe TRBD1 (6 bases). The germline V gene has CDR1 MNHEY and CDR2 SVGAGI. V was cut by 4 bases and J by 4 bases, with 11 bases left in between. The CDR3 has 13 residues.

This chain uses TRBV10-3 with TRBJ2-6; the match to TRBD1 covers 10 bases. The CDR3 length is 18 residues. Unmatched junction bases numbered 8, after V lost 6 bases and J lost 0 bases. Germline-derived CDR1 and CDR2 are ENHRY and SYGVKD. As DNA, the CDR3 is TGTGCCATCAGGGAAGGACAGGGGGGATTCTCTGGGGCCAACGTCCTGACTTTC. Encoded protein: CAIREGQGGFSGANVLTF.

The chain couples TRBV6-1 to TRBJ1-4; D remains ambiguous. This CDR3 is built from 16 residues. Trimming pared 5 bases from V and 0 bases from J, leaving 13 bases between. CDR1 is MNHNS, CDR2 SASEGT, per germline. The CDR3 coding sequence is TGTGCCAGCAGTTATGAGAGGCCAGCAACTAATGAAAAACTGTTTTTT. Translated, it gives CASSYERPATNEKLFF.

This chain joins TRBV5-1 and TRBJ2-2, with no clear D. The CDR3 loop spans 17 amino acids. Germline CDR1 and CDR2: SGHRS and YFSETQ. The V end was cut by 4 bases, the J end by 6 bases, with 22 bases between. The CDR3, as DNA: TGCGCCAGCAGCCCGCGGACCCGATCCGGAGTCTCCGGGGAGCTGTTTTTT. Residues: CASSPRTRSGVSGELFF.

This clonotype was seen a few times. The rearrangement joins TRBV19 to TRBJ1-1; possible D gene TRBD1, 5 bases. Germline CDR1 is LNHDA and CDR2 is SQIVND (reference sequence). Trimming cost V 7 bases and J 2 bases, with 23 bases left between them. There are 17 residues in the CDR3. CDR3 nucleotide sequence: TGTGCCAGTACCCAACCCCGCCGGGCAGGGACCAACACTGAAGCTTTCTTT. This gives the protein CASTQPRRAGTNTEAFF.

This rearrangement joins TRBV5-5 to TRBJ2-1, with D tentatively TRBD1 (6 bases). Germline CDR1 reads SGHKS; CDR2 reads YYEKEE (reference sequence). Trimming cost V 1 base and J 5 bases, with 16 bases left between them. The CDR3 contains 16 residues. CDR3 DNA sequence: TGTGCCAGCAGCTTGCACCCGGGACAAAGGAACAATGAGCAGTTCTTC. Residues: CASSLHPGQRNNEQFF.

The rearrangement uses TRBV19 and TRBJ2-5; D might be TRBD2 (6 bases). Germline V gives CDR1 LNHDA, CDR2 SQIVND (reference sequence). The CDR3 sequence is 14 residues long. Trimming cost V 3 bases and J 5 bases, with 13 bases left between them. The CDR3 DNA reads TGTGCCAGTAGTATCACCGGGGCGGGGGAGACCCAGTACTTC. Protein: CASSITGAGETQYF.

This chain links TRBV7-9 with TRBJ2-5; D perhaps matches TRBD2 (5 bases). This CDR3 is built from 14 residues. V lost 4 bases and J 1 base, leaving 10 bases between the germline ends. Germline V gene sequence: CDR1 SEHNR, CDR2 FQNEAQ (reference sequence). CDR3 protein: CASSSPGFQETQYF. The CDR3 bases are TGTGCCAGCAGCTCGCCGGGATTCCAAGAGACCCAGTACTTC.

The chain couples TRBV13 to TRBJ2-1, with 13 bases identical to TRBD2. CDR3 length: 15 residues. The germline V gene encodes CDR1 PRHDT and CDR2 FYEKMQ (reference sequence). The V and J ends lost 5 bases and 5 bases, in that order; junction bases with no gene match: 3. CDR3 nucleotide sequence: TGTGCCAGCAGCGGGGGACTAGCGGGAAACAATGAGCAGTTCTTC. This translates into CASSGGLAGNNEQFF.

This rearrangement joins TRBV12-3 or TRBV12-4 to TRBJ1-1; D is possibly TRBD1 (5 bases). The CDR3 is made up of 14 amino acids. V lost 7 bases and J lost 0, with 12 bases in between. The CDR3 reads CASTREFLNTEAFF. The CDR3 DNA reads TGTGCCAGCACCAGGGAGTTCCTGAACACTGAAGCTTTCTTT.

CDR3 nucleotide sequence: TGCGCCAGCAGACCCGGGACTAGCGGGAGATCCCACAATGAGCAGTTCTTC. This codes for CASRPGTSGRSHNEQFF. The chain couples TRBV5-1 to TRBJ2-1; TRBD2 agrees at 14 bases. CDR1 is SGHRS, CDR2 YFSETQ, per germline. Trimming took 5 bases from V and 5 from J; bases not matched to a gene: 9. This CDR3 region has 17 residues. The full variable domain, its missing parts supplied by reference TRBV5-1 and TRBJ2-1, is KAGVTQTPRYLIKTRGQQVTLSCSPISGHRSVSWYQQTPGQGLQFLFEYFSETQRNKGNFPGRFSGRQFSNSRSEMNVSTLELGDSALYLCASRPGTSGRSHNEQFFGPGTRLTVL.